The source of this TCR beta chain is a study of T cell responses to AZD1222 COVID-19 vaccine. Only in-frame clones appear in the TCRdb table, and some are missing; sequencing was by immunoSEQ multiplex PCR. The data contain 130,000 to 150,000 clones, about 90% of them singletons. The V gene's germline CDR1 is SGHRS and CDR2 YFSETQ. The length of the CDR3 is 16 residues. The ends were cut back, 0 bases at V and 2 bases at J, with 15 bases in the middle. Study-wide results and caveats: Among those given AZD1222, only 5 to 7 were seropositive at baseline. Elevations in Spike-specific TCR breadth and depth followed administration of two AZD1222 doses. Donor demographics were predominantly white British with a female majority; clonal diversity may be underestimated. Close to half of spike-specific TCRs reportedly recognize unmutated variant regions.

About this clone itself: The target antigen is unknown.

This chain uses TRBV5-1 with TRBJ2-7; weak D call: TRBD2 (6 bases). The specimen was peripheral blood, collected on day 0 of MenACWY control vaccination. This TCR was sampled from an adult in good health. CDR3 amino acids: CASSLVGVGSAYEQYF. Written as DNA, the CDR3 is TGCGCCAGCAGCTTGGTCGGTGTCGGGAGCGCCTACGAGCAGTACTTC.